This T cell receptor beta chain came from a study of CD8 T cell repertoires and HIV-1 epitope variants. Concerning this clone itself: Its matching antigen is unknown.

Using immunoSEQ multiplex PCR, the repertoire was profiled, and TCRdb retains in-frame clones only, with some absent. The table includes roughly 4,000 clones, 60% to 80% detected once. Trimming removed 5 bases from V and 6 bases from J, with 9 bases in between. CDR3 length equals 11 residues. The germline CDR1 and CDR2 sequences are SGHRS and YFSETQ. This chain links TRBV5-1 with TRBJ2-7, with D possibly matching TRBD1 (6 bases). The receptor was isolated from a male donor with HIV. The sample was cultured CD8+ T cells derived from PBMCs. Written as DNA, the CDR3 is TGCGCCAGCAGAACAGGGTCCGAGCAGTACTTC. It yields the protein CASRTGSEQYF.